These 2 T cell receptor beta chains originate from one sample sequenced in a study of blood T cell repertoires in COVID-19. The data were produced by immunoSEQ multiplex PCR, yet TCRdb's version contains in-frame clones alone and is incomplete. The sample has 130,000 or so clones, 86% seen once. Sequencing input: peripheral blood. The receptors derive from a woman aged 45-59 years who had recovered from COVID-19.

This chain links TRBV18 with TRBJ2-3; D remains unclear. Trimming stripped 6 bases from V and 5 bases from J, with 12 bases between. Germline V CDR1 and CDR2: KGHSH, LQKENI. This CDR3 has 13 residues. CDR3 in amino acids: CASSLSEEDTQYF. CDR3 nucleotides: TGTGCCAGCTCCCTTTCAGAAGAAGATACGCAGTATTTT.

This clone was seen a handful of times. CDR3 sequence: CASDLTGGYIQYF. CDR3 sequence (DNA): TGTGCCAGCGACCTTACAGGGGGCTATATTCAGTACTTC. The gene calls are TRBV2 and TRBJ2-4; 9 bases map to TRBD1. The V gene end was trimmed by 8 bases and the J gene end by 10 bases; junction bases not matched to a gene: 9. The CDR3 spans 13 residues. Germline values: CDR1 SNHLY, CDR2 FYNNEI.